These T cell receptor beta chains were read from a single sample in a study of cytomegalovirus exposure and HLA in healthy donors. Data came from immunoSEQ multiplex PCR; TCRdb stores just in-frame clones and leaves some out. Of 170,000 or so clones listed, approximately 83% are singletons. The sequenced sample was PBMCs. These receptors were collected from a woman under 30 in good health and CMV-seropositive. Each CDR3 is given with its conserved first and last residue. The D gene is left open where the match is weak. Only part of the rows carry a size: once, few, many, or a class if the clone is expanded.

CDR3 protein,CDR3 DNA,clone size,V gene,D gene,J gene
CASSSKGAGSPLHF,TGTGCCAGCTCTTCGAAGGGGGCAGGTTCACCCCTCCACTTT,.,TRBV18,TRBD1,TRBJ1-6
CASSLDVGGETQYF,TGCGCCAGCAGCTTGGATGTGGGGGGAGAGACCCAGTACTTC,.,TRBV5-1,.,TRBJ2-5
CASRQAVNEQYF,TGTGCCAGCAGACAGGCTGTAAACGAGCAGTACTTC,.,TRBV28,.,TRBJ2-7
CALGMGARITGYTF,TGTGCCCTGGGGATGGGGGCACGAATCACTGGCTACACCTTC,.,TRBV7-9,.,TRBJ1-2
CASSERRGGESPLHF,TGTGCCAGCTCAGAAAGGAGAGGGGGGGAATCACCCCTCCACTTT,.,TRBV28,.,TRBJ1-6
CASSQVSQGREAFF,TGTGCCAGCAGCCAAGTTTCACAGGGCCGAGAAGCTTTCTTT,.,TRBV14,.,TRBJ1-1
CASSLGDRNYGYTF,TGTGCCAGCAGCTTGGGGGACAGAAACTATGGCTACACCTTC,once,TRBV5-5,TRBD1,TRBJ1-2
CASSERRGVLSYEQYF,TGTGCCAGCAGCGAAAGACGCGGAGTTCTTTCCTACGAGCAGTACTTC,.,TRBV13,.,TRBJ2-7
CASSLRQNRNEKLFF,TGCGCCAGCAGCCTACGACAGAACCGGAATGAAAAACTGTTTTTT,.,TRBV4-1,.,TRBJ1-4
CASSMGQGDEQYF,TGTGCCAGCAGCATGGGACAGGGAGACGAGCAGTACTTC,.,TRBV11-2,TRBD1,TRBJ2-7
CSVLGGTGELFF,TGCAGCGTCCTCGGGGGCACCGGGGAGCTGTTTTTT,.,TRBV29-1,.,TRBJ2-2
CASSLGTASYEQYF,TGTGCCAGTAGTCTCGGGACAGCTTCCTACGAGCAGTACTTC,.,TRBV19,TRBD1,TRBJ2-7
CASSEAVRGRFGEQYF,TGTGCCAGCAGTGAAGCCGTACGGGGTAGGTTCGGCGAGCAGTACTTC,.,TRBV6-1,.,TRBJ2-7
CASSLSGQLHEQYF,TGTGCCAGCAGCTTATCGGGACAATTACACGAGCAGTACTTC,.,TRBV7-2,.,TRBJ2-7
CASSSRGQNYGYTF,TGTGCCAGCAGTTCGAGGGGGCAAAACTATGGCTACACCTTC,.,TRBV6-6,TRBD1,TRBJ1-2
CASSEAPQGSNSPLHF,TGTGCCAGCAGTGAAGCCCCCCAGGGAAGCAATTCACCCCTCCACTTT,once,TRBV6-1,.,TRBJ1-6
CASRPGTSNQPQHF,TGTGCCAGCAGGCCCGGGACAAGCAATCAGCCCCAGCATTTT,.,TRBV7-2,.,TRBJ1-5
CASSQDRLPGNTIYF,TGCGCCAGCAGCCAAGACAGGCTCCCTGGAAACACCATATATTTT,.,TRBV4-1,.,TRBJ1-3
CASSLPNGELFF,TGTGCCAGCAGCTTGCCTAATGGGGAGCTGTTTTTT,.,TRBV7-9,.,TRBJ2-2
CASSPTGNYGYTF,TGTGCCAGCAGTCCTACAGGGAACTATGGCTACACCTTC,few,TRBV7-6,.,TRBJ1-2
CASSQVETSGHQETQYF,TGCGCCAGCAGCCAAGTTGAGACTAGCGGCCACCAAGAGACCCAGTACTTC,.,TRBV4-3,TRBD2,TRBJ2-5
CASGLATSTDTQYF,TGTGCTAGTGGTTTGGCCACTAGCACAGATACGCAGTATTTT,.,TRBV12-5,.,TRBJ2-3
CASSLEGTAIYGYTF,TGTGCCAGCAGCTTAGAGGGGACAGCGATCTATGGCTACACCTTC,.,TRBV7-6,TRBD1,TRBJ1-2
CASSPRGYGYTF,TGTGCCAGCAGCCCCAGGGGTTATGGCTACACCTTC,.,TRBV9,.,TRBJ1-2
CASSLRYNEQFF,TGTGCCAGCAGCCTCCGGTACAATGAGCAGTTCTTC,.,TRBV7-9,.,TRBJ2-1
CASSSLVSRSDTQYF,TGTGCCAGCAGCTCACTAGTGAGTCGGTCAGATACGCAGTATTTT,.,TRBV7-2,.,TRBJ2-3
CASSVDTGLNTEAFF,TGTGCCAGCAGCGTAGATACAGGCTTAAACACTGAAGCTTTCTTT,.,TRBV9,.,TRBJ1-1
CASGLVPTNNEKLFF,TGTGCTAGTGGTTTGGTACCGACAAACAATGAAAAACTGTTTTTT,.,TRBV12-5,.,TRBJ1-4
CASSIGVNNEKLFF,TGTGCCAGCAGTATCGGGGTAAATAATGAAAAACTGTTTTTT,.,TRBV2,.,TRBJ1-4
CASNLQGSGNTIYF,TGTGCCAGCAACCTACAGGGGTCGGGAAACACCATATATTTT,.,TRBV5-4,TRBD1,TRBJ1-3
CASRGPSNQPQHF,TGTGCCAGCAGGGGGCCGAGCAATCAGCCCCAGCATTTT,few,TRBV6-5,.,TRBJ1-5
CASSLTGEKLFF,TGTGCCAGCAGTTTGACAGGTGAAAAACTGTTTTTT,.,TRBV28,.,TRBJ1-4
CATSMGLATWEQYF,TGTGCCACCAGCATGGGACTAGCGACCTGGGAGCAGTACTTC,.,TRBV15,TRBD2,TRBJ2-7
CASSQTGNTEAFF,TGCGCCAGCAGCCAGACAGGGAACACTGAAGCTTTCTTT,many,TRBV5-1,.,TRBJ1-1
CASSEVRGEGEQFF,TGTGCCAGCAGTGAAGTTCGGGGGGAAGGTGAGCAGTTCTTC,.,TRBV2,TRBD2,TRBJ2-1